This record looks at one T cell receptor (beta chain) sequence and its context. The antigen remains unidentified. Any gene name here is a mouse gene name. The sample comes from a study of tissue T cells after allogeneic stem cell transplantation. General study results and limits: Across patients, clones rarely overlapped, yet motif clusters were shared tissue-specifically.

Profiled with immunoSEQ multiplex PCR; TCRdb holds only in-frame clones, not every one. The sample carries some 48,000 clones, over 65% recorded once. Specimen: sorted cells pooled from one or two spleens. This receptor was obtained from a pool of C57BL/6 mice in good health.

The part of the CDR3 DNA that was read is TGTGCCAGCAAGGCGGTTTCCTATAATTCGCCCCTCTAC. This translates into CASKAVSYNSPLY. The entire CDR3 reads CASKAVSYNSPLYF. The rearrangement uses TRBV13-3 and TRBJ1-6, with D hard to call. The CDR3 is cut off 1 residue early in the read; its end comes from the germline J gene. TRBJ1-6 is reported as an ORF; its role is uncertain. Germline lookup yields CDR1 NNHDY and CDR2 SYVADS. V dropped 6 bases and J dropped 0 bases, with 7 bases sitting between them. CDR3 size: 14 residues.